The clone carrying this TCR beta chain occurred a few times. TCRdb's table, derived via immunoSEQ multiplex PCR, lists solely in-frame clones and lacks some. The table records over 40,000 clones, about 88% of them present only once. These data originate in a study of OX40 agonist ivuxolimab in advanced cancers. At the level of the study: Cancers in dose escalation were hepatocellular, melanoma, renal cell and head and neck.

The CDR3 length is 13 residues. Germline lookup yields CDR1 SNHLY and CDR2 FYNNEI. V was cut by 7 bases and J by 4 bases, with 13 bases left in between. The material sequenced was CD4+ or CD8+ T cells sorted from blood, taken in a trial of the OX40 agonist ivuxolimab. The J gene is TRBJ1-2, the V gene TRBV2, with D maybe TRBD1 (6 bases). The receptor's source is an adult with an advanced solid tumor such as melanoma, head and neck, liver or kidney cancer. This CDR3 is CASTPARGYGYTF. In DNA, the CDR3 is TGTGCCAGCACCCCGGCCAGGGGCTATGGCTACACCTTC. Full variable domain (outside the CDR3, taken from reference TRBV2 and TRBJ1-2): EPEVTQTPSHQVTQMGQEVILRCVPISNHLYFYWYRQILGQKVEFLVSFYNNEISEKSEIFDDQFSVERPDGSNFTLKIRSTKLEDSAMYFCASTPARGYGYTFGSGTRLTVV.